This note documents a single T cell receptor (delta chain) sequence. This receptor's antigen is unknown. The protein TCRdb gives is from a much larger clone and does not agree with this DNA's translation at residue 21, likely a read error; the protein shown here comes from the DNA. Trimming leaves V shorter by 5 bases and J shorter by 3 bases, with the junction holding 37 bases beyond the gene matches. CDR1 and CDR2 were assigned from the germline V gene as TSWWSYY and QGS. The CDR3 has 26 amino acids, counting the end cysteine and phenylalanine. Only CDR3 DNA remains: 78 bases, in frame from the first base. These data originate in a study of DNA immune sequencing with unique molecular identifiers (dated by TCRdb to 2020 to 2022). Regarding the research as a whole: Using immunomagnetic cell separation, gammadelta T cells were enriched from buffy coats, and the genomic DNA of these cells was sequenced. Fluorescence-activated cell sorting was used to enrich gammadelta T cells from the PBMC of over 9 healthy individuals. For the enriched versus non-enriched comparison, roughly 0.095 ug enriched gammadelta T-cell DNA and roughly 1 ug non-enriched PBMC DNA were sequenced. The study developed and validated an ultrasensitive DNA-based TRD repertoire sequencing method using PCR-introduced unique molecular identifiers. Validation of the sequencing method was done both on synthetic reference molecules and on blood samples taken from healthy individuals. Donors were healthy individuals, with about 10 donors profiled from sorted peripheral blood gammadelta T cells. The research as a whole found: TRD repertoire diversity differed among healthy donors, and several donors were highly oligoclonal, with the top 5 clonotypes making up more than half of productive molecules. Among clonotypes from healthy donors, the most common TRD rearrangement was TRDV2 paired with TRDJ1. The primer-based approach is unable to detect novel TRD sequences that the primers do not target.

The library was built by means of multiplex PCR. Genomic DNA was amplified with a 32-plex assay using primers for all 8 TRDV and 4 TRDJ genes covering the CDR3. A 12-nucleotide UMI was introduced during around 3 barcoding PCR cycles, after which a second PCR was performed with Illumina adapter primers. AMPure XP beads were used to purify the libraries, and library quality was checked on a Fragment Analyzer using the HS NGS Fragment kit. The sequencing was run with an Illumina MiniSeq mid-output kit, including about 20% PhiX, and 150 cycles of paired-end reads. On the authors' methods: MIGEC version 1.2.9 was used to process the reads, grouping reads by UMI and building error-corrected consensus sequences. Post-processing used modified VDJtools version 1.2.1 scripts and the tcR R package. The public reads were reprocessed by TCRdb using CATT, and rows of matching DNA were later combined. These V and J calls are TCRdb output, not the study's own analysis. Within this sample are 860 or so delta-chain clones, with roughly 32% of them counted one time only. 60% to 80% of the sample rests with the top ten.

Sample: gamma-delta T cells from PBMCs. The clonotype comes from a human donor in good health. In this chain, TRDV1 is recombined with TRDJ1; the central 12 bases match TRDD3. The CDR3 reads as follows: CALGHGECLLLLATGGYKFSADKLIF. At the DNA level, the sequence is TGTGCTCTTGGGCATGGAGAGTGCCTTCTTCTGCTAGCTACTGGGGGATACAAATTCTCCGCCGATAAACTCATCTTT.